This T cell receptor (beta chain) was captured by sequencing in a study of T cell responses to AZD1222 COVID-19 vaccine. Background on the study: Pooling was applied to second doses at about 4 or about 12 weeks. Regarding the study as a whole: Rises in breadth and depth of Spike-specific TCRs came after two AZD1222 doses. There were mostly white British donors and more females than males, and clonal diversity was possibly underestimated.

Germline values: CDR1 MDHEN, CDR2 SYDVKM. The trim removed 10 bases at V and 2 bases at J, leaving 10 bases unmatched. This CDR3 region has 14 residues. Produced via immunoSEQ multiplex PCR; TCRdb's table is partial and in-frame only. The sample shows some 130,000 clones, approximately 84% of them seen only once. Comments on this clone: Its antigen remains unknown.

V gene TRBV28 combines with J gene TRBJ1-2; TRBD1 aligns across 7 bases. The input for sequencing was peripheral blood, taken on day 0 of AZD1222 vaccination. The sequence was collected from an adult in good health. DNA for the CDR3: TGTGCCACCCCCTCCGGGACAGCAAACTATGGCTACACCTTC. It codes for CATPSGTANYGYTF.